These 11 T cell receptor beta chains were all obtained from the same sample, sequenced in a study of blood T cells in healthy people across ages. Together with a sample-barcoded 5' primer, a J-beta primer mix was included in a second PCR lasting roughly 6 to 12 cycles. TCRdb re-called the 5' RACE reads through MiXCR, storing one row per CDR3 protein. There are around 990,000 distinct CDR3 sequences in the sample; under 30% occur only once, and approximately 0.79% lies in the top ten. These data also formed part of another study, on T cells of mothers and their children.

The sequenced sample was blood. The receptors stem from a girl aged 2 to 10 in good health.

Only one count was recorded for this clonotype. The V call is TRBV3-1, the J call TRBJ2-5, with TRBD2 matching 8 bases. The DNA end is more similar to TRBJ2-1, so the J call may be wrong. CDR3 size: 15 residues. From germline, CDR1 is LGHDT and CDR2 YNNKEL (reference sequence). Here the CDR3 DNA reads TGTGCCAGCAGCCCAGACGGGGGGGCAGGCAATGAGCAGTTCTTC. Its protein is CASSPDGGAGNEQFF.

CDR3 region: CSASSVDTQYF. CDR3 DNA sequence: TGCAGTGCTAGTTCGGTAGATACGCAGTATTTT. This sequence joins TRBV20-1 and TRBJ2-3; the D is unclear. This CDR3 contains 11 residues. V was trimmed by 3 bases and J by 5 bases, leaving 6 bases between them. CDR1 DFQATT and CDR2 SNEGSKA come from the germline V gene (reference sequence).

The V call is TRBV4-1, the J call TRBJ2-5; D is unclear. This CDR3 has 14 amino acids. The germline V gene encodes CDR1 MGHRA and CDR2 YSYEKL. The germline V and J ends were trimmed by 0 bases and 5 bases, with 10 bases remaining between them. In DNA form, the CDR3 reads TGCGCCAGCAGCCAAGAGAGCCCTCCGGAGACCCAGTACTTC. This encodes CASSQESPPETQYF.

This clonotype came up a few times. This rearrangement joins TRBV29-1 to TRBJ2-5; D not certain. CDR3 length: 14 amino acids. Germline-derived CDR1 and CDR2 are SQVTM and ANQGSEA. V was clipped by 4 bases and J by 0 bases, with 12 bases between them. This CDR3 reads CSVVDKGNQETQYF. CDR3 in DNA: TGCAGCGTTGTAGATAAAGGAAACCAAGAGACCCAGTACTTC.

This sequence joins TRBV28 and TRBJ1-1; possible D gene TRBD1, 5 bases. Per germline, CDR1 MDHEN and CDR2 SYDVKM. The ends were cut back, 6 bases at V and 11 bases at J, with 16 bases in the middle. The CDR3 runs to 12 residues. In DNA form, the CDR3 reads TGTGCCAGCAGCGGACGATCAGGGAGTGCTTTCTTT. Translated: CASSGRSGSAFF.

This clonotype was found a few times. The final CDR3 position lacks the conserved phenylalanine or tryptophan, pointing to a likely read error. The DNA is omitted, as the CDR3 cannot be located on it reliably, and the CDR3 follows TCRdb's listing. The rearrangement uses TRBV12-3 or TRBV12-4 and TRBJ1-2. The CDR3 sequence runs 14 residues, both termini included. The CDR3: CASSYGPGIYGHTI.

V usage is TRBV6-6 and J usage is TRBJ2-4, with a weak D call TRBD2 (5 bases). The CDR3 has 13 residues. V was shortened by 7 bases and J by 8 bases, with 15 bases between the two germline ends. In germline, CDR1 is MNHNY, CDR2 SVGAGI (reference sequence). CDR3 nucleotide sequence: TGTGCCAGCATGTACACAATCGGGGACATTCAGTACTTC. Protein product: CASMYTIGDIQYF.

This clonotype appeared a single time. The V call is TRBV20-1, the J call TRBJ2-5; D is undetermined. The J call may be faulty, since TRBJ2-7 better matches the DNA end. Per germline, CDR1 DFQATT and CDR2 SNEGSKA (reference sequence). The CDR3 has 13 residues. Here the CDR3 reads CSARATASYEQYF. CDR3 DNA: TGCAGTGCTAGAGCTACAGCCTCCTACGAGCAGTACTTC.

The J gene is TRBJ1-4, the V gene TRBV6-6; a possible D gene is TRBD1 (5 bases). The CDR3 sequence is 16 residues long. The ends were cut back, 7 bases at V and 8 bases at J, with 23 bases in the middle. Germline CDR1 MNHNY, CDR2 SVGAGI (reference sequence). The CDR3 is CASTLGKTVREEKLFF. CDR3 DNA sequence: TGTGCCAGCACCCTAGGAAAGACCGTCAGGGAAGAAAAACTGTTTTTT.

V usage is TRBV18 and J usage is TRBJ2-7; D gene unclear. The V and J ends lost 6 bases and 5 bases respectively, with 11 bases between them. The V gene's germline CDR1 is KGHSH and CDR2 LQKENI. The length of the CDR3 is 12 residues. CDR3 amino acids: CASSKGPNEQYF. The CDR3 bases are TGTGCCAGCTCGAAGGGTCCGAACGAGCAGTACTTC.

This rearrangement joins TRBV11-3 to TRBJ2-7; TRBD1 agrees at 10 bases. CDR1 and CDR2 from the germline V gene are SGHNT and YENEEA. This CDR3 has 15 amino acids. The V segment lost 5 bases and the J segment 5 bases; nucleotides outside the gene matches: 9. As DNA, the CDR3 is TGTGCCAGCAGCCACCTTGGGACAGGGGCCGACGAGCAGTACTTC. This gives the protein CASSHLGTGADEQYF.